These 18 T cell receptor beta chains were sequenced from one sample in a study of cytomegalovirus exposure and HLA in healthy donors. Measured with immunoSEQ multiplex PCR; TCRdb has only the in-frame clones, and not every one. The repertoire holds 120,000 to 150,000 clones, with roughly nine tenths as singletons. The specimen sequenced was PBMCs. Receptors were obtained from a man between 18 and 29 years old in good health and CMV-seronegative.

J is TRBJ1-1 and V is TRBV29-1; D possibly corresponds to TRBD1 (5 bases). This CDR3 region has 13 residues. V lost 7 bases and J 0 bases, leaving 12 bases between the germline ends. Germline V gene lookup returns CDR1 SQVTM and CDR2 ANQGSEA. CDR3 protein: CSAAGTLNTEAFF. In DNA, the CDR3 is TGCAGCGCCGCCGGGACTTTGAACACTGAAGCTTTCTTT.

DNA of the CDR3: TGTGCCAGCAGCGTATCAGCCGGGACAGGGCTGAACACTGAAGCTTTCTTT. It codes for CASSVSAGTGLNTEAFF. The chain couples TRBV9 to TRBJ1-1; 9 nucleotides align to TRBD1. This CDR3 region has 17 residues. V shed 1 base, J shed 0 bases, and the junction held 7 bases outside the gene matches. CDR1 SGDLS and CDR2 YYNGEE come from the germline V gene. Full variable domain (remainder filled in from reference TRBV9 and TRBJ1-1): DSGVTQTPKHLITATGQRVTLRCSPRSGDLSVYWYQQSLDQGLQFLIQYYNGEERAKGNILERFSAQQFPDLHSELNLSSLELGDSALYFCASSVSAGTGLNTEAFFGQGTRLTVV.

The rearrangement links TRBV19 to TRBJ1-5; D not resolved. Germline loops: CDR1 LNHDA, CDR2 SQIVND (reference sequence). V was trimmed by 0 bases and J by 3 bases, leaving 9 bases between them. This CDR3 contains 15 residues. DNA of the CDR3: TGTGCCAGTAGTATAGATGGCACCCCCAATCAGCCCCAGCATTTT. Encoded protein: CASSIDGTPNQPQHF.

The gene calls are TRBV7-7 and TRBJ2-7; maybe TRBD1 (5 bases). Germline values: CDR1 SSHAT, CDR2 FNYEAQ (reference sequence). V lost 2 bases and J 6 bases, leaving 14 bases between the germline ends. The CDR3 spans 14 residues. The CDR3 here is CASSLSPQGSEQYF. Here the CDR3 DNA reads TGTGCCAGCAGCTTAAGTCCCCAGGGTAGCGAGCAGTACTTC.

The chain employs TRBV15 and TRBJ2-1; 7 bases align to TRBD1. The CDR3 covers 16 residues. The germline CDR1 and CDR2 sequences are LNHNV and YYDKDF (reference sequence). J lost 2 bases, V lost 3 bases, and 7 bases had no gene match. The CDR3 DNA reads as TGTGCCACCAGCAGGGTGGGACAGTTTCCCTACAATGAGCAGTTCTTC. This gives the protein CATSRVGQFPYNEQFF.

The V call is TRBV6-8, the J call TRBJ1-4, with 7 bases that match TRBD1. Germline V gene data show CDR1 as MNHGY and CDR2 as SAAAGT. The CDR3 length is 16 residues. CDR3 residues: CADIPGQPTSVEKLFF. CDR3 in DNA: TGTGCAGACATTCCGGGACAGCCAACAAGTGTAGAAAAACTGTTTTTT.

The J gene is TRBJ2-3, the V gene TRBV9; TRBD2 matches 13 bases. This CDR3 is 16 amino acids long. CDR1 is SGDLS, CDR2 YYNGEE, per germline. Trimming cost V 0 bases and J 6 bases; bases outside gene matches: 4. The CDR3 here is CASSVARTSGSDTQYF. The CDR3 region has the DNA TGTGCCAGCAGCGTAGCCCGGACTAGCGGGAGTGATACGCAGTATTTT.

This chain uses TRBV5-4 with TRBJ1-2; TRBD1 matches 8 bases. Germline V gene lookup returns CDR1 SGHNT and CDR2 YYREEE (reference sequence). With 4 bases clipped from V and 8 bases from J, the junction kept 7 bases outside the gene matches. The CDR3 sequence is 13 residues long. The CDR3 sequence is CASSPGQGLGYTF. Written as DNA, the CDR3 is TGTGCCAGCAGCCCCGGACAGGGTTTGGGCTACACCTTC.

The count of this clone is one. The chain employs TRBV5-1 and TRBJ2-5, with 7 bases aligning to TRBD2. Germline V gene sequence: CDR1 SGHRS, CDR2 YFSETQ. There are 18 residues in the CDR3. After removal of 0 bases from V and 1 base from J, the junction contained 12 bases not matched to a gene. The CDR3 DNA reads TGCGCCAGCAGCTTGGAAGGATGGGGAGCGGGGAGCCAAGAGACCCAGTACTTC. Translating gives CASSLEGWGAGSQETQYF. Variable domain in full (rest from reference TRBV5-1 and TRBJ2-5): KAGVTQTPRYLIKTRGQQVTLSCSPISGHRSVSWYQQTPGQGLQFLFEYFSETQRNKGNFPGRFSGRQFSNSRSEMNVSTLELGDSALYLCASSLEGWGAGSQETQYFGPGTRLLVL.

The V call is TRBV7-7, the J call TRBJ2-1; TRBD2 matches 10 bases. CDR1 and CDR2 from the germline V gene are SSHAT and FNYEAQ (reference sequence). Trimming cost V 3 bases and J 7 bases; bases outside gene matches: 6. The length of the CDR3 is 15 residues. The CDR3 region is CASSFELAGLNEQFF. The CDR3 nucleotides read TGTGCCAGCAGCTTCGAACTAGCGGGGTTGAATGAGCAGTTCTTC. The full variable domain, completed using reference TRBV7-7 and TRBJ2-1, is GAGVSQSPRYKVTKRGQDVTLRCDPISSHATLYWYQQALGQGPEFLTYFNYEAQPDKSGLPSDRFSAERPEGSISTLTIQRTEQRDSAMYRCASSFELAGLNEQFFGPGTRLTVL.

The chain recombines TRBV30 with TRBJ1-1; 7 bases map to TRBD1. The CDR3 is 13 amino acids. The germline V gene encodes CDR1 GTSNPN and CDR2 SVGIG (reference sequence). V was clipped by 3 bases and J by 3 bases; unmatched bases: 4. CDR3 protein: CAWSPQGDTEAFF. The CDR3 nucleotides are TGTGCCTGGAGCCCCCAGGGGGACACTGAAGCTTTCTTT.

The chain links TRBV6-6 to TRBJ2-7; the match to TRBD2 covers 7 bases. CDR3 size: 12 residues. With V trimmed by 6 bases and J by 1 base, 0 bases remained unmatched. Germline values: CDR1 MNHNY, CDR2 SVGAGI (reference sequence). The CDR3 here is CASRAGSYEQYV. The CDR3 bases are TGTGCCAGCAGAGCGGGATCCTACGAGCAGTACGTC.

The chain is built from TRBV6-7 and TRBJ1-5; 9 nucleotides agree with TRBD1. TRBV6-7 is identified as an open reading frame with a role that is uncertain. This CDR3 comprises 16 residues. V shed 2 bases and J 2 bases; nucleotides not matched to a gene: 4. CDR3 loop: CASSYGRDRGNQPQHF. As DNA, the CDR3 is TGTGCCAGCAGTTACGGGAGGGACAGGGGCAATCAGCCCCAGCATTTT.

The chain couples TRBV19 to TRBJ2-3; 7 bases are shared with TRBD2. From germline, CDR1 is LNHDA and CDR2 SQIVND (reference sequence). The length of the CDR3 is 14 residues. V dropped 3 bases and J dropped 2; count of bases not matched to a gene: 2. The CDR3 here is CASSMAGDTDTQYF. As DNA, the CDR3 is TGTGCCAGTAGTATGGCGGGAGACACAGATACGCAGTATTTT.

The rearrangement joins TRBV7-9 to TRBJ2-7; 8 positions match TRBD1. Germline lookup yields CDR1 SEHNR and CDR2 FQNEAQ (reference sequence). This CDR3 contains 16 residues. Trimming removed 6 bases from V and 0 bases from J; junction bases left unmatched: 10. CDR3 nucleotides: TGTGCCAGCAGATCCGGACAGGGCGATCGCTCCTACGAGCAGTACTTC. Translated, it gives CASRSGQGDRSYEQYF. Full variable domain (outside the CDR3, taken from reference TRBV7-9 and TRBJ2-7): DTGVSQNPRHKITKRGQNVTFRCDPISEHNRLYWYRQTLGQGPEFLTYFQNEAQLEKSRLLSDRFSAERPKGSFSTLEIQRTEQGDSAMYLCASRSGQGDRSYEQYFGPGTRLTVT.

The chain joins TRBV4-3 to TRBJ2-6; 7 bases are a match to TRBD2. J lost 0 bases, V lost 11 bases, and 22 bases had no gene match. CDR1 and CDR2 from the germline V gene are LGHNA and YSLEER. This CDR3 has 20 amino acids. The CDR3 DNA follows: TGCGCCCCCGGGGGGATGCGGCCTGGGGTGTGGCGCTCTGGGGCCAACGTCCTGACTTTC. Its protein is CAPGGMRPGVWRSGANVLTF.

This clone showed up just a few times. J is TRBJ2-7 and V is TRBV5-1; D unresolved. CDR1 SGHRS and CDR2 YFSETQ come from the germline V gene. V lost 3 bases and J 2 bases, leaving 12 bases between the germline ends. The CDR3 is made up of 14 amino acids. Here the CDR3 reads CASSSGVPPYEQYV. The DNA for the CDR3 is TGCGCCAGCAGCTCCGGAGTCCCTCCCTACGAGCAGTACGTC.

The chain links TRBV28 to TRBJ2-7, with 11 bases identical to TRBD1. This CDR3 has 15 residues. V shed 6 bases and J 6 bases; nucleotides not matched to a gene: 10. CDR1 and CDR2 from the germline V gene are MDHEN and SYDVKM. CDR3 sequence reads: CASSRGQGVLGEQYV. CDR3 nucleotide sequence: TGTGCCAGCAGCAGGGGACAGGGGGTCCTAGGCGAGCAGTACGTC.